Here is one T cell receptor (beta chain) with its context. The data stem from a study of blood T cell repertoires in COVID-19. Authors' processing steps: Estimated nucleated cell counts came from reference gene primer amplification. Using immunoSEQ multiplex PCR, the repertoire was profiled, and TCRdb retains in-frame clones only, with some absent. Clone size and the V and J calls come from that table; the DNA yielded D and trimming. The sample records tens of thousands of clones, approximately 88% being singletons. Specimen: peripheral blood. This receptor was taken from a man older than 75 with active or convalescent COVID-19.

DNA for the CDR3: TGTGCCAGCAAGACAGCGACGAACACCGGGGAGCTGTTTTTT. This translates into CASKTATNTGELFF. The chain couples TRBV6-1 to TRBJ2-2; possible D gene TRBD1, 5 bases. This CDR3 has 14 residues. The germline CDR1 and CDR2 sequences are MNHNS and SASEGT. The ends were cut back, 7 bases at V and 0 bases at J, with 9 bases in the middle.